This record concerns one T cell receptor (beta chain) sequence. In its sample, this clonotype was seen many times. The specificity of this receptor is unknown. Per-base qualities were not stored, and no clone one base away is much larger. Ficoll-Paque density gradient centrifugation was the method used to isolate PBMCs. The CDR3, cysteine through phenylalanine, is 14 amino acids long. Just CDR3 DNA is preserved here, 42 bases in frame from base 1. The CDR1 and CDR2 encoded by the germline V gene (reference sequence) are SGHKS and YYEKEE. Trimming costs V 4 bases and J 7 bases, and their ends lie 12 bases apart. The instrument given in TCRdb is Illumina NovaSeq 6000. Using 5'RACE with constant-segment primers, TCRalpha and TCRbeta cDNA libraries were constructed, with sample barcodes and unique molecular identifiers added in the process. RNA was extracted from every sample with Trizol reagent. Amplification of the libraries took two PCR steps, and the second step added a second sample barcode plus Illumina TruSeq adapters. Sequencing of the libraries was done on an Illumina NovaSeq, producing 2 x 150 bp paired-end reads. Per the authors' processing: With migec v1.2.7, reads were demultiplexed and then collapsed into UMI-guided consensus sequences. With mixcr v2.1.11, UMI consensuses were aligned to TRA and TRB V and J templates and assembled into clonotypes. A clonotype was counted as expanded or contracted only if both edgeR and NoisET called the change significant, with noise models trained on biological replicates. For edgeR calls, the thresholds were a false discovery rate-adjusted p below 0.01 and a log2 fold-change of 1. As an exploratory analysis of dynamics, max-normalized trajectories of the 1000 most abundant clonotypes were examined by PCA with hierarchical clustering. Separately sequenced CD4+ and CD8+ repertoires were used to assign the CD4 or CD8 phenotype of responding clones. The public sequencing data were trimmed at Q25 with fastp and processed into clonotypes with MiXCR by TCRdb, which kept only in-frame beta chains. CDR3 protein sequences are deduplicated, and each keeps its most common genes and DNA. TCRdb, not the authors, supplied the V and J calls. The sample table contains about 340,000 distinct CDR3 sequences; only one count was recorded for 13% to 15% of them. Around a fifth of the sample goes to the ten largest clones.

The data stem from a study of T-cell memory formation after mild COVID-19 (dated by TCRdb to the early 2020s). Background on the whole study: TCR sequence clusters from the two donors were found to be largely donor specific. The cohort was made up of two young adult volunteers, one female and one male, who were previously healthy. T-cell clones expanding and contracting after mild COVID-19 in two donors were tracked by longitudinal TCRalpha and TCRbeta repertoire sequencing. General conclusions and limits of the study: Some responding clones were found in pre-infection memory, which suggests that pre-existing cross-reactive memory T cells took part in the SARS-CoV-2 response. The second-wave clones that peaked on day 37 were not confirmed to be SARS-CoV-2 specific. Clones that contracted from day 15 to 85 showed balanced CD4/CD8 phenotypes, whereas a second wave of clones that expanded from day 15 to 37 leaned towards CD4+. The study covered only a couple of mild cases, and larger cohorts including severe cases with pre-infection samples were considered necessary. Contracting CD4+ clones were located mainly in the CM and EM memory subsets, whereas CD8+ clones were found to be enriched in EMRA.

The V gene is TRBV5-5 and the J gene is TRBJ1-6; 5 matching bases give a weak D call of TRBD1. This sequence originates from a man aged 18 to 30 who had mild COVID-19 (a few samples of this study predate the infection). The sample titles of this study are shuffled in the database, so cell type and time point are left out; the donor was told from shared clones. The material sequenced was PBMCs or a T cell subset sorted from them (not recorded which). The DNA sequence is TGTGCCAGCAGCCAGGACACGGGCAATTCACCCCTCCACTTT. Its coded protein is CASSQDTGNSPLHF.